This is a list of T cell receptor beta chains from one sample in a study of blood T cell repertoires in COVID-19. Sequencing was performed with immunoSEQ multiplex PCR; in TCRdb, only in-frame clones are kept and a portion is missing. The sample holds about 200,000 clones, roughly 82% seen once. Sample: peripheral blood. These receptors were collected from a human donor in a cohort sampled during active COVID-19. Each CDR3 is given with its conserved first and last residue. D genes are given only for firm matches. Rows give clone size only sometimes, using once, few, many, or a class for an expanded clone.

clone size: NA
V gene: TRBV2
CDR3 length: 13
J gene: TRBJ2-1
D gene: NA
CDR3 DNA: TGTGCCAGCAGTGAAGGGCATTACAATGAGCAGTTCTTC
CDR3 protein: CASSEGHYNEQFF

clone size: NA
V gene: TRBV19
CDR3 length: 12
J gene: TRBJ2-7
D gene: TRBD1
CDR3 DNA: TGTGCCAGTAGTGACAGGGCCTACGAGCAGTACTTC
CDR3 protein: CASSDRAYEQYF

clone size: NA
V gene: TRBV2
CDR3 length: 12
J gene: TRBJ2-1
D gene: NA
CDR3 DNA: TGTGCCAGCAACTGCGACTACAATGAGCAGTTCTTC
CDR3 protein: CASNCDYNEQFF

clone size: NA
V gene: TRBV28
CDR3 length: 12
J gene: TRBJ2-7
D gene: NA
CDR3 DNA: TGTGCCAGCAGAACAGGAGCCTACGAGCAGTACTTC
CDR3 protein: CASRTGAYEQYF

clone size: NA
V gene: TRBV14
CDR3 length: 13
J gene: TRBJ2-6
D gene: NA
CDR3 DNA: TGCGCGGAGCGGCTCTCTGGGGCCAACGTCCTGACTTTC
CDR3 protein: CAERLSGANVLTF

clone size: once
V gene: TRBV27
CDR3 length: 15
J gene: TRBJ2-2
D gene: NA
CDR3 DNA: TGTGCCAGCAGTTTTCGTAGCGGGAACACCGGGGAGCTGTTTTTT
CDR3 protein: CASSFRSGNTGELFF

clone size: NA
V gene: TRBV15
CDR3 length: 15
J gene: TRBJ2-7
D gene: TRBD2
CDR3 DNA: TGTGCCACCAGCAGAGGTTGGCTAGCGGAGTACGAGCAGTACTTC
CDR3 protein: CATSRGWLAEYEQYF

clone size: NA
V gene: TRBV18
CDR3 length: 19
J gene: TRBJ2-3
D gene: TRBD1
CDR3 DNA: TGTGCCAGCTCACGACGTTTTCAAACGGGACAGGGGGAAACAGATACGCAGTATTTT
CDR3 protein: CASSRRFQTGQGETDTQYF

clone size: NA
V gene: TRBV5-7
CDR3 length: 15
J gene: TRBJ2-5
D gene: TRBD1
CDR3 DNA: TGTGCCAGCAGCGAAAGCGACAGGGGCCAAGAGACCCAGTACTTC
CDR3 protein: CASSESDRGQETQYF

clone size: NA
V gene: TRBV5-6
CDR3 length: 14
J gene: TRBJ2-7
D gene: TRBD1
CDR3 DNA: TGTGCCAGCAGCTTAGGGACAGGGATCTACGAGCAGTACTTC
CDR3 protein: CASSLGTGIYEQYF

clone size: NA
V gene: TRBV18
CDR3 length: 15
J gene: TRBJ2-1
D gene: TRBD1
CDR3 DNA: TGTGCCAGCTCACCACACCCCGACAGGGCGGATGAGCAGTTCTTC
CDR3 protein: CASSPHPDRADEQFF

clone size: NA
V gene: TRBV19
CDR3 length: 15
J gene: TRBJ1-1
D gene: TRBD1
CDR3 DNA: TGTGCCAGTAGTACCTTGGGACAGGGGCGCACTGAAGCTTTCTTT
CDR3 protein: CASSTLGQGRTEAFF

clone size: many
V gene: TRBV7-2
CDR3 length: 15
J gene: TRBJ2-7
D gene: NA
CDR3 DNA: TGTGCCAGCAGCTTAAGGGCGGGGCCTCCCTACGAGCAGTACTTC
CDR3 protein: CASSLRAGPPYEQYF

clone size: NA
V gene: TRBV11-2
CDR3 length: 15
J gene: TRBJ1-3
D gene: NA
CDR3 DNA: TGTGCCAGCAGCTCCCTCGAGGGAACTGGAAACACCATATATTTT
CDR3 protein: CASSSLEGTGNTIYF

clone size: few
V gene: TRBV5-1
CDR3 length: 12
J gene: TRBJ2-2
D gene: NA
CDR3 DNA: TGCGCCAGCAGCTTGGCAGCAGGGTGGCTGTTTTTT
CDR3 protein: CASSLAAGWLFF

clone size: NA
V gene: TRBV4-1
CDR3 length: 17
J gene: TRBJ2-3
D gene: TRBD1
CDR3 DNA: TGCGCCAGCAGCCAAGTACCCGGGACAGGGGGAAAAGATACGCAGTATTTT
CDR3 protein: CASSQVPGTGGKDTQYF

clone size: NA
V gene: TRBV3-1/TRBV3-2
CDR3 length: 14
J gene: TRBJ2-7
D gene: NA
CDR3 DNA: TGTGCCAGCAGCCAAGTCGGGAGCCTTCGCGAGCAGTACTTC
CDR3 protein: CASSQVGSLREQYF

clone size: NA
V gene: TRBV7-2
CDR3 length: 16
J gene: TRBJ2-2
D gene: TRBD2
CDR3 DNA: TGTGCCAGCAGCATTACTAGCGGGACCAACACCGGGGAGCTGTTTTTT
CDR3 protein: CASSITSGTNTGELFF

clone size: NA
V gene: TRBV25-1
CDR3 length: 14
J gene: TRBJ1-2
D gene: NA
CDR3 DNA: TGTGCCAGCAGTGAATCGACCCAGACTCGGGGCTACACCTTC
CDR3 protein: CASSESTQTRGYTF

clone size: NA
V gene: TRBV5-1
CDR3 length: 14
J gene: TRBJ2-5
D gene: NA
CDR3 DNA: TGCGCCAGCAGCTTTAGGACAGCGCAAGAGACCCAGTACTTC
CDR3 protein: CASSFRTAQETQYF

clone size: NA
V gene: TRBV9
CDR3 length: 15
J gene: TRBJ2-2
D gene: NA
CDR3 DNA: TGTGCCAGCAGCGCAGACACCTCATACACCGGGGAGCTGTTTTTT
CDR3 protein: CASSADTSYTGELFF

clone size: NA
V gene: TRBV28
CDR3 length: 16
J gene: TRBJ2-2
D gene: TRBD2
CDR3 DNA: TGTGCCAGCAGTTTATGGAGCGGGAGGCACACCGGGGAGCTGTTTTTT
CDR3 protein: CASSLWSGRHTGELFF

clone size: NA
V gene: TRBV11-3
CDR3 length: 16
J gene: TRBJ2-7
D gene: TRBD1
CDR3 DNA: TGTGCCAGCAGCCCAATCCTGCAGGGGGTCAGCTACGAGCAGTACTTC
CDR3 protein: CASSPILQGVSYEQYF

clone size: NA
V gene: TRBV5-1
CDR3 length: 15
J gene: TRBJ2-3
D gene: NA
CDR3 DNA: TGCGCCAGCAGCGAAACGACATCTGGTCTCGATACGCAGTATTTT
CDR3 protein: CASSETTSGLDTQYF

clone size: NA
V gene: TRBV2
CDR3 length: 15
J gene: TRBJ1-2
D gene: TRBD1
CDR3 DNA: TGTGCCAGCAGTGAAGCTCAACAGGGGATCGATGGCTACACCTTC
CDR3 protein: CASSEAQQGIDGYTF

clone size: NA
V gene: TRBV6-5
CDR3 length: 14
J gene: TRBJ2-1
D gene: TRBD1
CDR3 DNA: TGTGCCAGCAGCCTCAGGGGGCCGGGGAGTGAGCAGTTCTTC
CDR3 protein: CASSLRGPGSEQFF

clone size: NA
V gene: TRBV30
CDR3 length: 13
J gene: TRBJ2-7
D gene: TRBD1
CDR3 DNA: TGTGCCTGGAACGGACAGGGTAGGCGCGAGCAGTACTTC
CDR3 protein: CAWNGQGRREQYF

clone size: NA
V gene: TRBV20-1
CDR3 length: 15
J gene: TRBJ2-5
D gene: NA
CDR3 DNA: TGCAGTGCTAGTCGTTACCGAAGCTTAGAAGAGACCCAGTACTTC
CDR3 protein: CSASRYRSLEETQYF

clone size: NA
V gene: TRBV7-9
CDR3 length: 16
J gene: TRBJ2-1
D gene: TRBD2
CDR3 DNA: TGTGCCAGCAGCTTTGGGACTAGCGGAGTCCACAATGAGCAGTTCTTC
CDR3 protein: CASSFGTSGVHNEQFF

clone size: NA
V gene: TRBV28
CDR3 length: 15
J gene: TRBJ2-1
D gene: TRBD1
CDR3 DNA: TGTGCCAGCAGTGGACAGGCGAGCTCCTACAATGAGCAGTTCTTC
CDR3 protein: CASSGQASSYNEQFF

clone size: NA
V gene: TRBV9
CDR3 length: 16
J gene: TRBJ2-1
D gene: TRBD2
CDR3 DNA: TGTGCCAGCAGCGTAGCCAGCGGGAGGCACACATGGGAGCAGTTCTTC
CDR3 protein: CASSVASGRHTWEQFF

clone size: NA
V gene: TRBV6-5
CDR3 length: 15
J gene: TRBJ2-3
D gene: TRBD2
CDR3 DNA: TGTGCCAGCAGCCCCCCCGCGGGGGATGCAGATACGCAGTATTTT
CDR3 protein: CASSPPAGDADTQYF

clone size: NA
V gene: TRBV7-9
CDR3 length: 16
J gene: TRBJ2-2
D gene: TRBD1
CDR3 DNA: TGTGCCAGCAGCTTAGTGGGGACAGGGGGAACCGGGGAGCTGTTTTTT
CDR3 protein: CASSLVGTGGTGELFF

clone size: once
V gene: TRBV9
CDR3 length: 16
J gene: TRBJ2-1
D gene: TRBD2
CDR3 DNA: TGTGCCAGCAGCGTAGGTGGGACTAGCGTCTACAATGAGCAGTTCTTC
CDR3 protein: CASSVGGTSVYNEQFF

clone size: NA
V gene: TRBV5-8
CDR3 length: 12
J gene: TRBJ2-7
D gene: NA
CDR3 DNA: TGTGCCAGCAGCCGCGGGGACTACGAGCAGTACTTC
CDR3 protein: CASSRGDYEQYF

clone size: NA
V gene: TRBV18
CDR3 length: 16
J gene: TRBJ2-4
D gene: NA
CDR3 DNA: TGTGCCAGCTCACCACACAGGAAACTAGCCAAAAACATTCAGTACTTC
CDR3 protein: CASSPHRKLAKNIQYF

clone size: NA
V gene: TRBV4-1
CDR3 length: 15
J gene: TRBJ2-5
D gene: NA
CDR3 DNA: TGCGCCAGCAGCAACCTCCGGGACTCCCAAGAGACCCAGTACTTC
CDR3 protein: CASSNLRDSQETQYF

clone size: NA
V gene: TRBV7-8
CDR3 length: 17
J gene: TRBJ2-1
D gene: NA
CDR3 DNA: TGTGCCAGCAGCTTAGTTCGGTCGGGAGAGGACTACAATGAGCAGTTCTTC
CDR3 protein: CASSLVRSGEDYNEQFF

clone size: NA
V gene: TRBV25-1
CDR3 length: 14
J gene: TRBJ2-5
D gene: TRBD1
CDR3 DNA: TGTGCCAGCAGTGAACAGACAGGGGTGGAGACCCAGTACTTC
CDR3 protein: CASSEQTGVETQYF

clone size: few
V gene: TRBV6-2/TRBV6-3
CDR3 length: 15
J gene: TRBJ1-2
D gene: TRBD1
CDR3 DNA: TGTGCCAGCAGTTTCACGGGACAGAAGGCTTGGGGCTACACCTTC
CDR3 protein: CASSFTGQKAWGYTF

clone size: NA
V gene: TRBV6-5
CDR3 length: 15
J gene: TRBJ2-1
D gene: TRBD2
CDR3 DNA: TGTGCCAGCAGAAGCGGGGAGAGCTCCTACAATGAGCAGTTCTTC
CDR3 protein: CASRSGESSYNEQFF

clone size: NA
V gene: TRBV7-6
CDR3 length: 15
J gene: TRBJ2-2
D gene: TRBD2
CDR3 DNA: TGTGCCAGCAGCCGGACTAGCGGGAGTATCGGGGAGCTGTTTTTT
CDR3 protein: CASSRTSGSIGELFF

clone size: NA
V gene: TRBV7-2
CDR3 length: 19
J gene: TRBJ2-7
D gene: TRBD2
CDR3 DNA: TGTGCCAGCAGCTTAGCCGTCCCGGGACTAGCGGTCGTCTCCTACGAGCAGTACTTC
CDR3 protein: CASSLAVPGLAVVSYEQYF

clone size: NA
V gene: TRBV1
CDR3 length: 18
J gene: TRBJ1-2
D gene: NA
CDR3 DNA: TGCACCAGCAGCCAAGTGCTTAGGGGGACAGGCGCCAGCTATGGCTACACCTTC
CDR3 protein: CTSSQVLRGTGASYGYTF

clone size: NA
V gene: TRBV29-1
CDR3 length: 12
J gene: TRBJ1-2
D gene: NA
CDR3 DNA: TGCAGCGTTGACGGGGGTTGGTATGGCTACACCTTC
CDR3 protein: CSVDGGWYGYTF

clone size: NA
V gene: TRBV11-3
CDR3 length: 14
J gene: TRBJ2-2
D gene: TRBD2
CDR3 DNA: TGTGCCAGCAGCTTGCGGGAGAAGCCCGGGGAGCTGTTTTTT
CDR3 protein: CASSLREKPGELFF

clone size: NA
V gene: TRBV27
CDR3 length: 15
J gene: TRBJ1-1
D gene: TRBD1
CDR3 DNA: TGTGCCAGCAGTTTATCGTCAGGGGGCAACACTGAAGCTTTCTTT
CDR3 protein: CASSLSSGGNTEAFF

clone size: NA
V gene: TRBV5-8
CDR3 length: 16
J gene: TRBJ1-5
D gene: NA
CDR3 DNA: TGTGCCAGCAGCTTGCATGGTGCAGGGGGCAATCAGCCCCAGCATTTT
CDR3 protein: CASSLHGAGGNQPQHF

clone size: NA
V gene: TRBV5-1
CDR3 length: 14
J gene: TRBJ1-1
D gene: NA
CDR3 DNA: TGCGCCAGCAGTCTAAGTACAGCGAACACTGAAGCTTTCTTT
CDR3 protein: CASSLSTANTEAFF

clone size: once
V gene: TRBV7-6
CDR3 length: 15
J gene: TRBJ1-1
D gene: TRBD1
CDR3 DNA: TGTGCCAGCAGCCTGACAGGGGCCAGGAACACTGAAGCTTTCTTT
CDR3 protein: CASSLTGARNTEAFF

clone size: NA
V gene: TRBV11-3
CDR3 length: 14
J gene: TRBJ2-7
D gene: TRBD2
CDR3 DNA: TGTGCCAGCAGCCCCGGACTAGCGGGAGGCGAGCAGTACTTC
CDR3 protein: CASSPGLAGGEQYF